This T cell receptor beta chain was identified during a study of OX40 agonist ivuxolimab in advanced cancers. Study-level background: Patients were given ivuxolimab, an antibody that agonizes OX40 (CD134).

About this clone: What it recognizes is unknown.

General study points: Not determined was the antigen specificity of the expanded peripheral T cells. On average, CD8+ T cells had more expanded clones than CD4+.

Libraries were prepared by immunoSEQ multiplex PCR; TCRdb keeps only in-frame clonotypes and omits some of them. The data show about 80,000 clones, around 90% seen once. V dropped 7 bases and J dropped 0 bases, with 15 bases sitting between them. Germline V gene data show CDR1 as SQVTM and CDR2 as ANQGSEA. CDR3 length: 14 residues. Material: CD4+ or CD8+ T cells sorted from blood, obtained in a trial of the OX40 agonist ivuxolimab. The chain joins TRBV29-1 to TRBJ1-1, with D perhaps TRBD1 (6 bases). This clonotype was sampled from an adult with an advanced solid tumor such as melanoma, head and neck, liver or kidney cancer. CDR3 DNA sequence: TGCAGCGCCAGACTAGGGGGGATGAACACTGAAGCTTTCTTT. It yields the protein CSARLGGMNTEAFF.